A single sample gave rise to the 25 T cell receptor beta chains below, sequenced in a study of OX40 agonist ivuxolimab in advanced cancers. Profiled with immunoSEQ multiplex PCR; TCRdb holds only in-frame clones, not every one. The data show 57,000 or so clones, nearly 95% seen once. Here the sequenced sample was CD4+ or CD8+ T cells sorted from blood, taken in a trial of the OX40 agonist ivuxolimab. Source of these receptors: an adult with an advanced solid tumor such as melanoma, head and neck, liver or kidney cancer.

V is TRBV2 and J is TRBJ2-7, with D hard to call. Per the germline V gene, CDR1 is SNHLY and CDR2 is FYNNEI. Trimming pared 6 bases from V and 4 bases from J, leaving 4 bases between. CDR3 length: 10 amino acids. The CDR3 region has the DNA TGTGCCAGCAGCGGATACGAGCAGTACTTC. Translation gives CASSGYEQYF.

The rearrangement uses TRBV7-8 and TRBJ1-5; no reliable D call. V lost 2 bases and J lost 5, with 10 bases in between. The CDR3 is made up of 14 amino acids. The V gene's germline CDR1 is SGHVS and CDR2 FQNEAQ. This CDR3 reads CASSLTPRDQPQHF. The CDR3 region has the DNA TGTGCCAGCAGCTTAACCCCCAGAGATCAGCCCCAGCATTTT. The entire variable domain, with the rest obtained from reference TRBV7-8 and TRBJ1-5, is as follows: GAGVSQSPRYKVAKRGQDVALRCDPISGHVSLFWYQQALGQGPEFLTYFQNEAQLDKSGLPSDRFFAERPEGSVSTLKIQRTQQEDSAVYLCASSLTPRDQPQHFGDGTRLSIL.

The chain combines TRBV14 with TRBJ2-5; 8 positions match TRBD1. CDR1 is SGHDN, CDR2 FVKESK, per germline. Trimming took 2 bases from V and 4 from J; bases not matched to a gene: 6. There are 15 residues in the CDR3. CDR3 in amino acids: CASSQSPGQGETQYF. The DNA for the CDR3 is TGTGCCAGCAGCCAATCACCCGGACAGGGAGAGACCCAGTACTTC.

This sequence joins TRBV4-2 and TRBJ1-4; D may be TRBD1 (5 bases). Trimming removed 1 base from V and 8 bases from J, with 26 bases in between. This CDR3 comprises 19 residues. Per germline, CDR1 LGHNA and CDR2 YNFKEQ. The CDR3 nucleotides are TGTGCCAGCAGCCAAGGGACGGCACGAGGTCTATCGACAGTCGAAAAACTGTTTTTT. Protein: CASSQGTARGLSTVEKLFF.

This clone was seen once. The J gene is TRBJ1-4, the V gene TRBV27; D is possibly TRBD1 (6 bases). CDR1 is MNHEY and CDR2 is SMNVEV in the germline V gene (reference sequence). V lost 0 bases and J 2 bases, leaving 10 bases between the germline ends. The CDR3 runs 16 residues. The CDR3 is CASSLSGGGTNEKLFF. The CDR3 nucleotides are TGTGCCAGCAGTTTATCGGGGGGGGGCACTAATGAAAAACTGTTTTTT. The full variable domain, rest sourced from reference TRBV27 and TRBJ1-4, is EAQVTQNPRYLITVTGKKLTVTCSQNMNHEYMSWYRQDPGLGLRQIYYSMNVEVTDKGDVPEGYKVSRKEKRNFPLILESPSPNQTSLYFCASSLSGGGTNEKLFFGSGTQLSVL.

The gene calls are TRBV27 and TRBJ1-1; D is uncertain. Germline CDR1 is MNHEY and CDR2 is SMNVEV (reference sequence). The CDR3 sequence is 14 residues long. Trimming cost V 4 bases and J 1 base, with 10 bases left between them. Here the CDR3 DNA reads TGTGCCAGCAGTTCGCTCCTCAGGAACACTGAAGCTTTCTTT. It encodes CASSSLLRNTEAFF.

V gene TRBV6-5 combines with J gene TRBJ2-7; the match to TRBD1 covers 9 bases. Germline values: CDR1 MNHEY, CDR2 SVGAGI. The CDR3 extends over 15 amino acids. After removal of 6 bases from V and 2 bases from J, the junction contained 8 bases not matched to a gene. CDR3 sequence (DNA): TGTGCCAGCAGCCCCATGACAGGGGGGACCTACGAGCAGTACTTC. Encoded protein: CASSPMTGGTYEQYF.

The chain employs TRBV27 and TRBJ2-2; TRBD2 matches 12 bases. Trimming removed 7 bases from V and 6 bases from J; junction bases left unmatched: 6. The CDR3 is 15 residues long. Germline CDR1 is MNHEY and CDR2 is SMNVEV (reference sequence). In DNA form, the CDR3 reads TGTGCCAGCACCTTACTAGCGGGAGGACCCGGGGAGCTGTTTTTT. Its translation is CASTLLAGGPGELFF.

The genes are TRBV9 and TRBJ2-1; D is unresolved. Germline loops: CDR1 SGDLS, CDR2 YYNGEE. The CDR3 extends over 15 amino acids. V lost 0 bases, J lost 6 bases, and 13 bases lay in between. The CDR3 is CASSVEGISLNEQFF. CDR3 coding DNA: TGTGCCAGCAGCGTAGAGGGAATATCCCTCAATGAGCAGTTCTTC.

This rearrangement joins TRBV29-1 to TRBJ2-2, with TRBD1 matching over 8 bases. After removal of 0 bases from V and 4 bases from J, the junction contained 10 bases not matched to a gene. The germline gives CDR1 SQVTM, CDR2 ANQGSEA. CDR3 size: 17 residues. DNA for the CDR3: TGCAGCGTTGAAGATTGGGGACAGGAGGGTCGCACCGGGGAGCTGTTTTTT. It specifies CSVEDWGQEGRTGELFF.

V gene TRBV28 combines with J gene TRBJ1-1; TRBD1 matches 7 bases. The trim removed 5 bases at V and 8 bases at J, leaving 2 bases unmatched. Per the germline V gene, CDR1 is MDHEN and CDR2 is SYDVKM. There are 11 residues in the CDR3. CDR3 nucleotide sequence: TGTGCCAGCAGTAGGGGACAGGAAGCTTTCTTT. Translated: CASSRGQEAFF.

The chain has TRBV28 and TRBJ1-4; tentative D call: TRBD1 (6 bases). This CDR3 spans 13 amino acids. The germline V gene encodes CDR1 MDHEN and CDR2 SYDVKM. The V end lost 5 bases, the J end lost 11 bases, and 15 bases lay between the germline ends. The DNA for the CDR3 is TGTGCCAGCAGTAAACCGGGACAAGGGAAACTGTTTTTT. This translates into CASSKPGQGKLFF.

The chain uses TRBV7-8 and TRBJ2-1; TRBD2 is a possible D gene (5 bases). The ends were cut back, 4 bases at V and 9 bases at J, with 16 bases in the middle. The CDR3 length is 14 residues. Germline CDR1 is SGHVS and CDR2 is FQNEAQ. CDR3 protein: CASSSAPTIREQFF. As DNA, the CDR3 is TGTGCCAGCAGCTCGGCCCCGACTATCCGTGAGCAGTTCTTC.

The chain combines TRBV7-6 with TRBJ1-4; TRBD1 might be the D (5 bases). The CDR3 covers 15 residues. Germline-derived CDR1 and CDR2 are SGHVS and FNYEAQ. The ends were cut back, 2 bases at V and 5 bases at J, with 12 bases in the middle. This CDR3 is CASSLSQGTNEKLFF. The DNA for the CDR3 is TGTGCCAGCAGCTTATCTCAGGGCACGAATGAAAAACTGTTTTTT.

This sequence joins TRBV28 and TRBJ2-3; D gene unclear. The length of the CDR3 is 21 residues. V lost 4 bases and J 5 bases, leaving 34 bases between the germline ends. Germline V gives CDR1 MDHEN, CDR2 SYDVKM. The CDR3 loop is CASSSPVALPETSNVRDTQYF. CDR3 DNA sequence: TGTGCCAGCAGTTCCCCAGTCGCCCTACCCGAAACATCTAATGTGCGAGATACGCAGTATTTT.

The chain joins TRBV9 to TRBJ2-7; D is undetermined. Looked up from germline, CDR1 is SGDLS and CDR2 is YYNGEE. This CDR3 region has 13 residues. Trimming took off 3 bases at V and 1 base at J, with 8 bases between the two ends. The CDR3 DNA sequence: TGTGCCAGCAGCGGCGCTGCTTCCTACGAGCAGTACTTC. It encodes CASSGAASYEQYF. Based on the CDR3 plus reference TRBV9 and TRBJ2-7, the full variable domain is DSGVTQTPKHLITATGQRVTLRCSPRSGDLSVYWYQQSLDQGLQFLIQYYNGEERAKGNILERFSAQQFPDLHSELNLSSLELGDSALYFCASSGAASYEQYFGPGTRLTVT.

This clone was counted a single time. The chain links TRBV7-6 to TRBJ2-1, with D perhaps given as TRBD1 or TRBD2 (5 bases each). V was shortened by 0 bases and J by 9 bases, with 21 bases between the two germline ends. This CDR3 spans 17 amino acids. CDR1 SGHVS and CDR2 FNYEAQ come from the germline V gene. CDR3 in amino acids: CASSLARGAGNNFEQFF. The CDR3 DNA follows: TGTGCCAGCAGCTTAGCGAGAGGGGCCGGCAACAACTTTGAGCAGTTCTTC.

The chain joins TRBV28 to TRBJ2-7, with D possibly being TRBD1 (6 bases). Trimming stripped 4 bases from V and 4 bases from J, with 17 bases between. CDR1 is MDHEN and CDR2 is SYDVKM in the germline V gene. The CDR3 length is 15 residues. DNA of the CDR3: TGTGCCAGCAGTTCCTTTAGGGGACAACTTTACGAGCAGTACTTC. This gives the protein CASSSFRGQLYEQYF.

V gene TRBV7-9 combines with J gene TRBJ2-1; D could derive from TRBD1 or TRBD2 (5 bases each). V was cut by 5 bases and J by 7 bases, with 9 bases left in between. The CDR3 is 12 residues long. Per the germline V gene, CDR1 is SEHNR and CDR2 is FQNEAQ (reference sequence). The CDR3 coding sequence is TGTGCCAGCAGCCCGGGACCAAATGAGCAGTTCTTC. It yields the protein CASSPGPNEQFF.

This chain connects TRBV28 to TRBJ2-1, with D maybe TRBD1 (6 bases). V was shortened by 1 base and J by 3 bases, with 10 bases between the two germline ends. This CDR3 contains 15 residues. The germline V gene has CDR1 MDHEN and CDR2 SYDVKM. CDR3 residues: CASSLSSDSYNEQFF. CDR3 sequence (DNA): TGTGCCAGCAGTTTATCCTCGGACAGCTACAATGAGCAGTTCTTC.

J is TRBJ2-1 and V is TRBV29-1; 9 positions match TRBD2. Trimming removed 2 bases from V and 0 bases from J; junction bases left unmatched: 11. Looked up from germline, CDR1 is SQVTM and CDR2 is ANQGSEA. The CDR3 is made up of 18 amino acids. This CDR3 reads CSVEYVTSGPSSYNEQFF. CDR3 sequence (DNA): TGCAGCGTTGAATATGTGACTAGCGGCCCGAGCTCCTACAATGAGCAGTTCTTC.

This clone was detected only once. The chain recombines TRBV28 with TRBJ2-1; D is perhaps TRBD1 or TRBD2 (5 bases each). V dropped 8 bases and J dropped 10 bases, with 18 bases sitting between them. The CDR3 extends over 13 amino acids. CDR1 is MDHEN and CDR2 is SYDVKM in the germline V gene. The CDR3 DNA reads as TGTGCCAGCGAAGTTCGGGGCCGCCCGGAGCAGTTCTTC. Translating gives CASEVRGRPEQFF. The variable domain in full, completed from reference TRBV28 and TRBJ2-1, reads DVKVTQSSRYLVKRTGEKVFLECVQDMDHENMFWYRQDPGLGLRLIYFSYDVKMKEKGDIPEGYSVSREKKERFSLILESASTNQTSMYLCASEVRGRPEQFFGPGTRLTVL.

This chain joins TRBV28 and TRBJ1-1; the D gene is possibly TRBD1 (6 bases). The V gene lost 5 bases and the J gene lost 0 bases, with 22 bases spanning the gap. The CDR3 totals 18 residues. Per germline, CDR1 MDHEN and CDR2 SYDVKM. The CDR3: CASSPPPGTGSMNTEAFF. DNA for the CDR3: TGTGCCAGCAGTCCTCCCCCGGGTACAGGGAGCATGAACACTGAAGCTTTCTTT.

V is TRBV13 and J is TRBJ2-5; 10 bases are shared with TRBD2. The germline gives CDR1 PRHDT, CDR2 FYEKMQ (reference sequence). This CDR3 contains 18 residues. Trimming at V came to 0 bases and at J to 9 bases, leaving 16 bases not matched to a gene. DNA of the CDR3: TGTGCCAGCAGCTTAGGAGGGACTAGCGAACCCCCCTGGGTTGCCCAGTACTTC. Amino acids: CASSLGGTSEPPWVAQYF.

CDR3 residues: CASNVAGGPDEQFF. CDR3 sequence (DNA): TGTGCCAGTAACGTAGCGGGAGGGCCTGATGAGCAGTTCTTC. The V call is TRBV7-9, the J call TRBJ2-1; 11 bases are a match to TRBD2. Germline CDR1 reads SEHNR; CDR2 reads FQNEAQ (reference sequence). The CDR3 has 14 amino acids. Germline trimming cut 9 bases from V and 8 bases from J; bases unmatched to any gene: 9. Combining the CDR3 with reference TRBV7-9 and TRBJ2-1 gives the whole variable domain DTGVSQNPRHKITKRGQNVTFRCDPISEHNRLYWYRQTLGQGPEFLTYFQNEAQLEKSRLLSDRFSAERPKGSFSTLEIQRTEQGDSAMYLCASNVAGGPDEQFFGPGTRLTVL.